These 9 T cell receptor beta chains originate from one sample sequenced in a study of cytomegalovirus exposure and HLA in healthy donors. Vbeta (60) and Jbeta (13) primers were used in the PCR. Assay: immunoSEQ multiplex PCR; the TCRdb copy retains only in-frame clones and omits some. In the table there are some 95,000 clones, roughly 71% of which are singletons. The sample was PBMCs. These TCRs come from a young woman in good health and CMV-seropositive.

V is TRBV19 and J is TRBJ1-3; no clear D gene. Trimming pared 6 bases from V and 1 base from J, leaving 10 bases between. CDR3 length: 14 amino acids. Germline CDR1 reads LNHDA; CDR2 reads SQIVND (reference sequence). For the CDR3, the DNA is TGTGCCAGTAGGATCACAGAGTCTGGAAACACCATATATTTT. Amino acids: CASRITESGNTIYF.

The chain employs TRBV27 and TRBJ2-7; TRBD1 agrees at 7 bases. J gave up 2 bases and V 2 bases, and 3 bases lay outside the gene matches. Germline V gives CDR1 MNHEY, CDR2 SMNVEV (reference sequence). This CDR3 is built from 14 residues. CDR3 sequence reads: CASSLIQGAYEQYF. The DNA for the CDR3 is TGTGCCAGCAGTTTAATCCAGGGGGCCTACGAGCAGTACTTC.

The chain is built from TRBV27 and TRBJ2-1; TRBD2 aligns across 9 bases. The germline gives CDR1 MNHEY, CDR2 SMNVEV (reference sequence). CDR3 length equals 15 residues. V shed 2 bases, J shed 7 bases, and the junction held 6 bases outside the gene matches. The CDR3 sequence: CASSLIAGGPNEQFF. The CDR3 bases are TGTGCCAGCAGTTTAATTGCGGGAGGGCCGAATGAGCAGTTCTTC.

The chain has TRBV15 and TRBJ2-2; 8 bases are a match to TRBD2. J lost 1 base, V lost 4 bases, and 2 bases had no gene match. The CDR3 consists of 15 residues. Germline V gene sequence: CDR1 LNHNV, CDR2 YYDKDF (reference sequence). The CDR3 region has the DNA TGTGCCACCAGCAAAAGCGGGGGGAACACCGGGGAGCTGTTTTTT. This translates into CATSKSGGNTGELFF.

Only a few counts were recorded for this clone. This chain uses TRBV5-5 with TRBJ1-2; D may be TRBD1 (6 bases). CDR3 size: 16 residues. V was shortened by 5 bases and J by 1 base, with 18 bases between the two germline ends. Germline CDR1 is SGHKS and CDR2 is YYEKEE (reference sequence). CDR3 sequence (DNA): TGTGCCAGCAGTTCCGGGACACAGCGCATTAACTATGGCTACACCTTC. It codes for CASSSGTQRINYGYTF. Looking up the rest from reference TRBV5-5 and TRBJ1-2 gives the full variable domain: DAGVTQSPTHLIKTRGQQVTLRCSPISGHKSVSWYQQVLGQGPQFIFQYYEKEERGRGNFPDRFSARQFPNYSSELNVNALLLGDSALYLCASSSGTQRINYGYTFGSGTRLTVV.

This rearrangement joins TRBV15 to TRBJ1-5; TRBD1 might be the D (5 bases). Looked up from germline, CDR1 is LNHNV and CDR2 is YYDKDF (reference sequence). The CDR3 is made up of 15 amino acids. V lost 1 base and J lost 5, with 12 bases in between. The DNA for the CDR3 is TGTGCCACCAGCAGAGCGGGGGATCGGGATCAGCCCCAGCATTTT. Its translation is CATSRAGDRDQPQHF.

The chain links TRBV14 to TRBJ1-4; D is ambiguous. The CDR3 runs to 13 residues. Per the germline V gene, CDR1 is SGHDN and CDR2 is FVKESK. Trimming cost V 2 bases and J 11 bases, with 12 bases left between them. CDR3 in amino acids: CASSQPPGRKLFF. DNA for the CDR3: TGTGCCAGCAGCCAACCACCAGGAAGGAAACTGTTTTTT.

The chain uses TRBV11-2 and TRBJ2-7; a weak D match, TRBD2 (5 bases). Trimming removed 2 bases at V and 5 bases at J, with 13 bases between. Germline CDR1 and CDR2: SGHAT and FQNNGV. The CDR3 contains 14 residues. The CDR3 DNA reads TGTGCCAGCAGCTTATTGGGGAGTTCGGACGAGCAGTACTTC. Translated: CASSLLGSSDEQYF. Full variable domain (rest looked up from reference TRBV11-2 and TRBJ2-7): EAGVAQSPRYKIIEKRQSVAFWCNPISGHATLYWYQQILGQGPKLLIQFQNNGVVDDSQLPKDRFSAERLKGVDSTLKIQPAKLEDSAVYLCASSLLGSSDEQYFGPGTRLTVT.

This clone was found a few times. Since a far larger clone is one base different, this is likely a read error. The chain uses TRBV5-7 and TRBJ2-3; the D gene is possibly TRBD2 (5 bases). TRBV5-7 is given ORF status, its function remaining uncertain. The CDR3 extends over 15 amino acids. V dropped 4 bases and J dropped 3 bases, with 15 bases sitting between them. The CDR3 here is CASSQDRLATDTQYF. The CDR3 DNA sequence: TGTGCCAGCAGCCAAGATCGGCTAGCTACAGATACGCAGTATTTT.